This T cell receptor (beta chain) is drawn from a study of blood T cell repertoires in COVID-19. Study information: Both acute and convalescent COVID-19 samples were obtained from the United States, Italy and Spain. In each case, the material was cDNA or gDNA derived from T cells, B-cell-depleted T cells, or PBMCs.

In the authors' methods: Reference gene primer amplification yielded estimated nucleated cell counts. The assay was immunoSEQ multiplex PCR, and TCRdb's table has in-frame clones only and misses some. D and trimming were read from the DNA, whereas the V and J calls and clone size are those reported in that table. The sample has roughly 68,000 clones, around 88% seen once. Germline V CDR1 and CDR2: SGHTA, FQGNSA. The V end was cut by 3 bases, the J end by 4 bases, with 7 bases between. The length of the CDR3 is 13 residues. The TCR comes from a woman between 65 and 79 years old with acute or convalescent COVID-19. Sample: peripheral blood. The V gene is TRBV7-2, the J gene TRBJ1-5, with unresolved D. As DNA, the CDR3 is TGTGCCAGCAGCTTCTCTAGGAATCAGCCCCAGCATTTT. Its protein is CASSFSRNQPQHF. Variable domain in full (rest from reference TRBV7-2 and TRBJ1-5): GAGVSQSPSNKVTEKGKDVELRCDPISGHTALYWYRQSLGQGLEFLIYFQGNSAPDKSGLPSDRFSAERTGGSVSTLTIQRTQQEDSAVYLCASSFSRNQPQHFGDGTRLSIL.